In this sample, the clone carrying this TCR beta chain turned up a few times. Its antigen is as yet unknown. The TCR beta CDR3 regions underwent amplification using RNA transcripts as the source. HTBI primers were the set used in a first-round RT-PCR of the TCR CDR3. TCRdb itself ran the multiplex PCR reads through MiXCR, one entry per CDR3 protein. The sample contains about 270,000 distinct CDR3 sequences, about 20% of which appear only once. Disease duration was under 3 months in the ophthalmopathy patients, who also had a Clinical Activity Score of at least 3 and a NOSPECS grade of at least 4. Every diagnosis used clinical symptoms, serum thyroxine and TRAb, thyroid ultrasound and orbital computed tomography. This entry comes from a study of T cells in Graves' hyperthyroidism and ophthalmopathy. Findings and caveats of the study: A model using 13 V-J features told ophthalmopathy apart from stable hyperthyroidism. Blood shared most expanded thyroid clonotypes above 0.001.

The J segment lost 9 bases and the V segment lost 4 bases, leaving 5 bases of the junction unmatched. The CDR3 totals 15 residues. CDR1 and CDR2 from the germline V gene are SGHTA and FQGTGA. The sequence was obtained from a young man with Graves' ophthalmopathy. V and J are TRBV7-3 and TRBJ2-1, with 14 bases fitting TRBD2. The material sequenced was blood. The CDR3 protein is CASSYEGLAGGEQFF. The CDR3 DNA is TGTGCCAGCAGCTACGAAGGACTAGCGGGAGGTGAGCAGTTCTTC.